The present T cell receptor beta chain was sequenced within a study of cytomegalovirus exposure and HLA in healthy donors. This clone has just one count. No antigen is known for it. Broader study findings: Immune exposure was documented only through CMV serostatus. Rare sequences made up most TCRs, while some public TCRs were found in many donors. With DRB1 most and HLA-C fewest, TCR association rates differed between HLA loci in a later analysis. A few CMV-associated chains were confirmed in vitro to be specific for CMV antigens.

The CDR3 runs 14 residues. From germline, CDR1 is LNHDA and CDR2 SQIVND (reference sequence). V lost 6 bases, J lost 1 base, and 1 base stayed unmatched. In the PCR, 60 Vbeta and 13 Jbeta primers were used. The table came from immunoSEQ multiplex PCR; TCRdb's copy has only in-frame clones and leaves some out. The sample yields some 120,000 clones, under 85% seen once. The chain combines TRBV19 with TRBJ2-2; 8 bases fit TRBD1. The receptor's source is a woman in her forties or fifties in good health and CMV-seropositive. Input material: PBMCs. CDR3 amino acids: CASSDRGNTGELFF. For the CDR3, the DNA is TGTGCCAGTAGCGACAGGGGGAACACCGGGGAGCTGTTTTTT.